These 3 T cell receptor beta chains were sequenced from one sample in a study of cytomegalovirus exposure and HLA in healthy donors. The PCR ran on 60 Vbeta and 13 Jbeta primers. Sequencing was performed with immunoSEQ multiplex PCR; in TCRdb, only in-frame clones are kept and a portion is missing. Among some 130,000 clones listed, 65% to 80% were seen once. What was sequenced was PBMCs. Receptors originate from a human donor in good health.

This chain joins TRBV5-4 and TRBJ2-1, with TRBD2 matching over 7 bases. The V gene end was trimmed by 5 bases and the J gene end by 8 bases; junction bases not matched to a gene: 7. CDR3 length: 13 residues. Germline-derived CDR1 and CDR2 are SGHNT and YYREEE (reference sequence). For the CDR3, the DNA is TGTGCCAGCAGAAAAAGCGGGAACGATGAGCAGTTCTTC. It yields the protein CASRKSGNDEQFF.

V is TRBV6-1 and J is TRBJ1-1, with no clear D. Deletions cut 1 base from V and 2 bases from J, with 2 bases between. CDR1 is MNHNS and CDR2 is SASEGT in the germline V gene. There are 12 residues in the CDR3. The CDR3 bases are TGTGCCAGCAGTGAAGTAAACACTGAAGCTTTCTTT. As protein: CASSEVNTEAFF.

The V gene is TRBV27, the J gene TRBJ2-3; 11 bases map to TRBD2. V gave up 6 bases and J gave up 8 bases; unmatched junction bases: 10. The CDR3 runs to 15 residues. CDR1 is MNHEY and CDR2 is SMNVEV in the germline V gene (reference sequence). The CDR3 DNA sequence: TGTGCCAGCAGCCCCGGGACTAGCGGATCGGCTACGCAGTATTTT. It specifies CASSPGTSGSATQYF.